The 10 T cell receptor beta chains reported below all come from one sample, sequenced in a study of graft-versus-host responses after intestinal transplantation. Generated by immunoSEQ multiplex PCR, the TCRdb table keeps only in-frame clones and is missing some. This table holds roughly 97,000 clones, 75% to 95% found once. The source material was PBMCs, sampled 450 to 480 days after intestinal transplant. Every receptor here comes from a human patient who received an intestinal transplant, so some T cells may come from the graft donor.

This clone was counted a few times. The CDR3 is CASSQEWIQETQYF. The CDR3 nucleotides are TGCGCCAGCAGCCAAGAATGGATCCAAGAGACCCAGTACTTC. The chain joins TRBV4-1 to TRBJ2-5; no firm D call. Per the germline V gene, CDR1 is MGHRA and CDR2 is YSYEKL. This CDR3 spans 14 amino acids. Trimming stripped 0 bases from V and 1 base from J, with 6 bases between.

The chain has TRBV6-5 and TRBJ1-1, with a weak D call TRBD1 (5 bases). The CDR3 totals 11 residues. CDR1 and CDR2 from the germline V gene are MNHEY and SVGAGI. V lost 1 base and J lost 8, with 5 bases in between. Here the CDR3 DNA reads TGTGCCAGCAGTTACTGGACAGAAGCTTTCTTT. Residues: CASSYWTEAFF.

The gene calls are TRBV6-5 and TRBJ2-7, with D hard to call. Trimming took 5 bases from V and 2 from J, leaving 4 bases between them. The CDR3 runs 11 residues. Germline CDR1 reads MNHEY; CDR2 reads SVGAGI. DNA for the CDR3: TGTGCCAGCAGTACCACCTACGAGCAGTACTTC. This codes for CASSTTYEQYF.

This clone was observed once. The chain carries TRBV4-1 and TRBJ2-1; 8 bases are shared with TRBD2. Germline trimming cut 7 bases from V and 2 bases from J; bases unmatched to any gene: 7. This CDR3 has 15 residues. From germline, CDR1 is MGHRA and CDR2 YSYEKL. For the CDR3, the DNA is TGCGCCAGCACCCCGGGGGGGGCCGCCTACAATGAGCAGTTCTTC. It specifies CASTPGGAAYNEQFF.

V usage is TRBV6-1 and J usage is TRBJ2-2; no definite D call. This CDR3 comprises 13 residues. V was clipped by 0 bases and J by 5 bases, with 4 bases between them. CDR1 is MNHNS, CDR2 SASEGT, per germline. The CDR3 region has the DNA TGTGCCAGCAGTGAAGCGGGGACCGGGGAGCTGTTTTTT. Translating gives CASSEAGTGELFF.

This clone was observed a single time. A junction boundary mismatches the germline segment, possibly from a read error. The rearrangement uses TRBV7-7 and TRBJ2-5, with 12 bases matching TRBD2. From germline, CDR1 is SSHAT and CDR2 FNYEAQ (reference sequence). The CDR3 covers 16 residues. CDR3 residues: CASSFALAGGQETQYF. CDR3 coding DNA: TGTGCTAGCAGCTTCGCACTAGCGGGGGGACAAGAGACCCAGTACTTC.

CDR3 in amino acids: CASSVADGTASTDTQYF. The CDR3 region has the DNA TGTGCCAGCAGCGTAGCTGACGGGACAGCGAGCACAGATACGCAGTATTTT. J is TRBJ2-3 and V is TRBV9, with 7 bases that match TRBD1. V shed 0 bases, J shed 0 bases, and the junction held 7 bases outside the gene matches. The CDR3 runs to 17 residues. Germline CDR1 and CDR2: SGDLS and YYNGEE.

The rearrangement joins TRBV5-1 to TRBJ2-1; D unclear. There are 14 residues in the CDR3. Germline-derived CDR1 and CDR2 are SGHRS and YFSETQ. Between the trimmed V and J ends, which lost 2 bases and 0 bases, there was a span of 6 bases. CDR3 sequence reads: CASSFVLSYNEQFF. The CDR3 DNA sequence: TGCGCCAGCAGCTTTGTTCTCTCCTACAATGAGCAGTTCTTC.

The V call is TRBV6-1, the J call TRBJ2-7, with D possibly matching TRBD2 (7 bases). Germline lookup yields CDR1 MNHNS and CDR2 SASEGT. This CDR3 is built from 15 residues. V lost 10 bases and J 2 bases, leaving 21 bases between the germline ends. The CDR3 DNA sequence: TGTGCCACCGAGGCTACTGGGGGGGGCCCCTACGAGCAGTACTTC. Protein sequence: CATEATGGGPYEQYF.

This chain uses TRBV10-2 with TRBJ2-1; a weak D match, TRBD2 (5 bases). The CDR3 has 12 amino acids. Germline CDR1 is WSHSY and CDR2 is SAAADI. The germline V and J ends were trimmed by 4 bases and 9 bases, with 10 bases remaining between them. Here the CDR3 reads CASSGSGSEQFF. The CDR3 DNA is TGCGCCAGCAGTGGGTCGGGGAGTGAGCAGTTCTTC.